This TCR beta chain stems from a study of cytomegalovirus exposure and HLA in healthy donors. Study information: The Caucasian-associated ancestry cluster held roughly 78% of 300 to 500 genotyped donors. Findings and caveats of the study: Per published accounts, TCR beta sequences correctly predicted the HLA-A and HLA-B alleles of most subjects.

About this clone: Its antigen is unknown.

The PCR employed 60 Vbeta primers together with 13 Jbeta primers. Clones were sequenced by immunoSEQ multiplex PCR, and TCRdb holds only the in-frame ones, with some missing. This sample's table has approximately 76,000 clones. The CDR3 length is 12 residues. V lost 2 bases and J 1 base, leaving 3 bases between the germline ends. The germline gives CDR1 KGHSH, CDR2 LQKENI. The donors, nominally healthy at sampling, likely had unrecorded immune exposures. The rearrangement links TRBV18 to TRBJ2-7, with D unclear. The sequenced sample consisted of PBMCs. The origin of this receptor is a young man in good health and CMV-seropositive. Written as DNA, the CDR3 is TGTGCCAGCTCACCATCTTCCTACGAGCAGTACTTC. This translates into CASSPSSYEQYF. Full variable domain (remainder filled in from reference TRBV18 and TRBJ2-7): NAGVMQNPRHLVRRRGQEARLRCSPMKGHSHVYWYRQLPEEGLKFMVYLQKENIIDESGMPKERFSAEFPKEGPSILRIQQVVRGDSAAYFCASSPSSYEQYFGPGTRLTVT.